This T cell receptor beta chain comes out of a study of cytomegalovirus exposure and HLA in healthy donors. About the study: Among the 300 to 400 donors who were genotyped, roughly 76% fell in the genetic ancestry cluster that is associated with self-reported Caucasian donors.

Study-wide findings and caveats: A missense DCLRE1C variant was associated with V- and J-gene trimming of TCR beta chains in a later analysis, and an independent cohort replicated the association. Researchers reported that a few CMV-associated chains were confirmed in vitro as CMV antigen-specific. Other equally common chains were less clonally expanded than HLA-associated TCR beta chains, a later analysis showed.

Amplification used 60 Vbeta primers and 13 Jbeta primers. Using immunoSEQ multiplex PCR, the repertoire was profiled, and TCRdb retains in-frame clones only, with some absent. Here the sample table reports around 110,000 clones. Comment on this clone: What it binds is unknown.

Trimming cost V 7 bases and J 6 bases, with 25 bases left between them. The CDR3 runs to 17 residues. Germline V lookup: CDR1 MNHNS, CDR2 SASEGT. This rearrangement joins TRBV6-1 to TRBJ2-4, with a weak D call TRBD1 (6 bases). Source material: PBMCs. This sequence was found in a man aged 35 to 55 in good health and CMV-seropositive. Written as DNA, the CDR3 is TGTGCCAGCATTGATCACCGACAGGCAGGGCAGGGAAACATTCAGTACTTC. This translates into CASIDHRQAGQGNIQYF.